This is a list of T cell receptor beta chains from one sample in a study of metastatic and nonmetastatic thyroid tumors. TCRdb redid the clone calls on the PCR reads using MiXCR. The top ten hold about 3.9% of the sample, which has roughly 90,000 clones, about 15% seen once. The source material was blood. Receptors were obtained from a female donor with papillary thyroid cancer or a benign thyroid nodule (not recorded which). Some clones in this sample may be carry-over from other donors' samples. Both conserved end residues are part of each CDR3. D genes are given only for firm matches. Expanded clones get a size class; other rows say once, few or many, or leave the size out.

13	many	-	TRBV2	TRBJ1-2	CASNTDGGAGYTF	TGTGCCAGCAACACTGACGGGGGAGCTGGCTACACCTTC
18	few	TRBD2	TRBV6-6	TRBJ2-1	CASRLDLCVLAGGNEQFF	TGTGCCAGCAGACTCGACCTATGCGTACTAGCGGGGGGCAATGAGCAGTTCTTC
14	-	TRBD1	TRBV28	TRBJ2-1	CAISPTDRDNEQFF	TGCGCCATCAGTCCCACCGACAGGGACAATGAGCAGTTCTTC
12	many	TRBD1	TRBV6-1	TRBJ1-5	CASSQGGQPQHF	TGTGCCAGCAGTCAGGGGGGTCAGCCCCAGCATTTT
15	few	TRBD2	TRBV28	TRBJ2-3	CASSLGTSITDTQYF	TGTGCCAGCAGTTTAGGGACTAGTATCACAGATACGCAGTATTTT
16	many	-	TRBV9	TRBJ2-3	CASSVGLDALTDTQYF	TGTGCCAGCAGCGTAGGTTTGGACGCCCTCACAGATACGCAGTATTTT
16	many	-	TRBV13	TRBJ2-7	CASSLGGVGDSYEQYF	TGTGCCAGCAGCTTAGGGGGTGTCGGGGACTCCTACGAGCAGTACTTC
15	many	-	TRBV4-1	TRBJ1-5	CASSQDRRDNQPQHF	TGCGCCAGCAGCCAAGATCGTCGGGACAATCAGCCCCAGCATTTT
14	many	-	TRBV28	TRBJ1-5	CASSSHGHNQPQHF	TGTGCCAGCAGTTCCCATGGGCACAATCAGCCCCAGCATTTT
17	many	TRBD1	TRBV6-2/TRBV6-3	TRBJ1-6	CASSPHRGGIFDSPLHF	TGTGCCAGCAGCCCCCACAGGGGCGGGATATTTGATTCACCCCTCCACTTT
12	many	-	TRBV11-2	TRBJ2-7	CASSLESRYLNF	TGTGCCAGCAGCTTAGAGAGTCGCTACCTGAACTTC
13	many	-	TRBV6-6	TRBJ1-1	CASSYSHSAEAFF	TGTGCCAGCAGTTACTCGCACAGCGCTGAAGCTTTCTTT
13	-	-	TRBV20-1	TRBJ1-2	CSATPGHGYGYTF	TGCAGTGCGACCCCTGGGCATGGCTATGGCTACACCTTC
14	-	-	TRBV7-2	TRBJ1-6	CASSFRADNSPLHF	TGTGCCAGCAGCTTCAGGGCTGATAATTCACCCCTCCACTTT
15	many	TRBD2	TRBV20-1	TRBJ2-2	CSARDLAGRVGELFF	TGCAGTGCTAGAGATCTAGCGGGGCGGGTCGGGGAGCTGTTTTTT
14	many	TRBD1	TRBV19	TRBJ2-3	CASRDRAGTDTQYF	TGTGCCAGTAGAGACAGGGCGGGCACAGATACGCAGTATTTT